This entry describes one TCR beta chain. This clone was seen a handful of times. Its antigen has not been determined. Per-nucleotide qualities are absent, and no much larger clonotype sits a single base away. The CDR3, from cysteine to phenylalanine, totals 15 residues. Only the CDR3 DNA is retained, 45 bases long and in frame from the first base. CDR1 and CDR2, looked up from the germline V gene, are LGHNA and YNFKEQ. V is clipped by 1 base and J by 4 bases, and the sequence between their germline boundaries is 14 bases long. Roughly 2.2 micrograms of genomic DNA were extracted from cryopreserved PBMCs for TCR beta library preparation. High-throughput TCR beta sequencing was performed on longitudinal blood samples from CLL patients receiving ibrutinib monotherapy. The patients took part in an open-label, single-center phase 2 trial of ibrutinib monotherapy. The goal of deep resolution MiSeq sequencing was a depth between 1 in 1 million and 1 in 200,000 T cells, and coverage averaged 10x per clonotype. The immunoSEQ hsTCRB Kit was used to generate TCR beta libraries. On the study's bioinformatics: Data were analyzed with ImmunoSEQ Data Assistant and ImmunoSEQ Analyzer, with V, D and J genes assigned per IMGT definitions. Clonality, which ranges from 0 to 1, was calculated by subtracting the normalized Shannon entropy of productive rearrangement frequencies from one. Public clonotype analysis was restricted to overrepresented clonotypes comprising at least 0.05% of each patient's repertoire. Around 12 age-matched healthy donor repertoires from immuneACCESS were used as controls for clonality. Held by TCRdb, this immuneACCESS table contains in-frame sequences only and omits some clones. Under half of the omission traces to an unresolved V gene where checked; the cause of the rest is unknown. V and J calls and clone size are as listed in that table; D and trimming were resolved from the DNA. The sample yields fewer than 400,000 clones; 67% were counted once. The ten largest clones take up about 6.7% of the sample.

The source of the sample is a study of cytotoxic CD8 clonotypes in ibrutinib-treated CLL (dated by TCRdb to the early 2020s). Background for the entire study: The cohort included more than 14 treatment-naive and roughly ten relapsed/refractory patients; approximately 17 were IGHV unmutated. Responses were partial in around 24 patients and complete in 2; after median approximately 5.5 years follow-up, about 15 stayed in remission and approximately twelve progressed. The response samples were drawn at a median of 12 months into treatment, with a range of about 6 to 40 months. On average, each sample had approximately 250,000 productive templates and tens of thousands of productive rearrangements. Longitudinal samples were obtainable from about 30% of the roughly 86 participants in the trial. Cryopreserved peripheral blood mononuclear cells were obtained before treatment, at response, and at either sustained remission or disease progression. All remission and progressive disease samples were collected while patients were still receiving ibrutinib. Broader findings and caveats from the paper: Public clonotypes were rare and either shrank or stayed stable during treatment, and the rise in clonality at ibrutinib response reflected expansion of private clonotypes. Sustained-remission and progressing patients did not have matched sampling times, and lymph node repertoires were not examined. An increase in clonality was observed at ibrutinib response, with clonality remaining stable during sustained remission and falling back toward baseline at progression. Baseline clonality was found to be higher than that of age-matched healthy donors and was strongly correlated with circulating CD8+ T-cell counts.

The source of this sequence is a human donor with chronic lymphocytic leukemia. The chain joins TRBV4-2 to TRBJ2-7; the best D guess is TRBD2, with 6 bases matching. Material: PBMCs, obtained after 36 months of ibrutinib treatment. The DNA sequence follows: TGTGCCAGCAGCCAAGCCACGGGACTCCTTTACGAGCAGTACTTC. Protein translation: CASSQATGLLYEQYF.